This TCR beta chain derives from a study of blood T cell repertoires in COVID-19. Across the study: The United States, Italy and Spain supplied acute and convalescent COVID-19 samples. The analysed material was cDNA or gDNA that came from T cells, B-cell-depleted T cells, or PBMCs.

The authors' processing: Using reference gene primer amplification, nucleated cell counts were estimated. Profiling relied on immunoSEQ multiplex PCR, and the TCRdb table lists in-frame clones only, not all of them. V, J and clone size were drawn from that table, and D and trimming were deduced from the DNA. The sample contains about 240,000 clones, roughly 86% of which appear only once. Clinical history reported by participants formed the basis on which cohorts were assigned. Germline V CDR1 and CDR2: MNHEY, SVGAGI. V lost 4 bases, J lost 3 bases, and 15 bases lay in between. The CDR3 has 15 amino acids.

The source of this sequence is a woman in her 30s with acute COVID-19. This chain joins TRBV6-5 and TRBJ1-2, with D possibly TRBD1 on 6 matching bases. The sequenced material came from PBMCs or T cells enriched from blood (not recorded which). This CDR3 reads CASSLTGRSDYGYTF. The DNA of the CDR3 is TGTGCCAGCAGTTTGACAGGACGATCCGACTATGGCTACACCTTC.